This TCR beta chain was sequenced in a study of CD8 T cells in Susac syndrome. cDNA came from roughly 0.53 to 1 ug RNA primed by random hexamers. Amplification of TCR beta CDR3 was carried out by immunoSEQ multiplex PCR, which covered 54 Vbeta and 13 Jbeta segments. MiXCR was run by TCRdb on the immunoSEQ multiplex PCR reads, yielding one entry per CDR3 protein. Seen here are around 150,000 distinct CDR3 sequences, around 94% observed once, and the top ten hold more than 0.12%. CDR3 size: 11 residues. CDR1 and CDR2 (germline): SQVTM, ANQGSEA. V lost 7 bases and J lost 6, with 11 bases in between. Study-level results: The study admitted that it had a relatively small number of individuals in its TCR sequencing and HLA analysis.

TEMRA cells were enriched by FACS, while CD8+ and CD4+ T cells were obtained through a negative isolation that was performed magnetically. Of note for this clonotype: Its antigen is still unknown.

This clonotype originated in a human donor in good health. Sequenced: CD4+ T cells from PBMCs. J is TRBJ2-3 and V is TRBV29-1; perhaps TRBD2 as D (6 bases). The CDR3 DNA is TGCAGCGCTCGGGACTTGGATACGCAGTATTTT. Its protein is CSARDLDTQYF.